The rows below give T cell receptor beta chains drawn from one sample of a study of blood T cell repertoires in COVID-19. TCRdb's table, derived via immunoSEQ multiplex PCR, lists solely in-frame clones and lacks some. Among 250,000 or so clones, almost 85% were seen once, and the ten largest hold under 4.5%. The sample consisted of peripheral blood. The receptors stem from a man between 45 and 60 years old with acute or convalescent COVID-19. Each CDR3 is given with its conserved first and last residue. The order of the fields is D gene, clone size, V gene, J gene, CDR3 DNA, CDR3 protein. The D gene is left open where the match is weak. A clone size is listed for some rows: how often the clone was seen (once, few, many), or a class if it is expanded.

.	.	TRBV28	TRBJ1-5	TGTGCCAGCAGCCCCGTCCTAGGGGATAACAATCAGCCCCAGCATTTT	CASSPVLGDNNQPQHF
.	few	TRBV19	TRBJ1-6	TGTGCCAGTAGTCCTGCGGGGTCTGGATCACCCCTCCACTTT	CASSPAGSGSPLHF
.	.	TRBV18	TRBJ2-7	TGTGCCAGCTCACCACCCTCTTCCAGGATTTACGAGCAGTACTTC	CASSPPSSRIYEQYF
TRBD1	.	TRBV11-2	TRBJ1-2	TGTGCCAGCAGCTATGGGACAGGGGTTAGTGGCTACACCTTC	CASSYGTGVSGYTF
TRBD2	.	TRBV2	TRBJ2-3	TGTGCCAGCAGTGAATTTCCAGCGGGGGGGCGCGGGGATACGCAGTATTTT	CASSEFPAGGRGDTQYF
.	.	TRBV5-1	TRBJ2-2	TGCGCCAGCAGCTTGGGTTCCGTCGGTTCCGGGGAGCTGTTTTTT	CASSLGSVGSGELFF
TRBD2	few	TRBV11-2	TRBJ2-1	TGTGCCAGCAGCTTAGGGCTAGCGGGGTACAATGAGCAGTTCTTC	CASSLGLAGYNEQFF
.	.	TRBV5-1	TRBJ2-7	TGCGCCAGCAGCTCTACAGAGAACTACGAGCAGTACTTC	CASSSTENYEQYF
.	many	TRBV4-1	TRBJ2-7	TGCGCCAGCAGCCAAGTGGGCCCCTACGAGCAGTACTTC	CASSQVGPYEQYF
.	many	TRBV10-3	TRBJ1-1	TGTGCCATCAGTGGCCAGGGTGCGAGTCGGTTCGCTGAAGCTTTCTTT	CAISGQGASRFAEAFF
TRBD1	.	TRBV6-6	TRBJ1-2	TGTGCCAGCAGTTACTCGACAGGGGGCGCGAGCTATGGCTACACCTTC	CASSYSTGGASYGYTF
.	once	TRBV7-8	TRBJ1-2	TGTGCCAGCAGCTCCCCGACAGGAGAGGATGGGCATGGCTACACCTTC	CASSSPTGEDGHGYTF
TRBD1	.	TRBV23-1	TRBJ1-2	TGCGCCAGCAGTCAAAGGACAGGAGATGGCTACACCTTC	CASSQRTGDGYTF
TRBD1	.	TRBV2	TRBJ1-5	TGTGCCAGCGGATTCCGGGACAGGGGCGAAAGGAGCAATCAGCCCCAGCATTTT	CASGFRDRGERSNQPQHF
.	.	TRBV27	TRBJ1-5	TGTGCCAGCAGCTTGTCAGTTTCAAGCAATCAGCCCCAGCATTTT	CASSLSVSSNQPQHF
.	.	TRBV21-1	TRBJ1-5	TGTGCCAGCAGCAAATGCAGGCAGGATCAGCCCCAGCATTTT	CASSKCRQDQPQHF
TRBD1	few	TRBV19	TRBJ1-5	TGTGCCAGTAGTATAGATCTGAACAGGGGGCGCGATAGCAATCAGCCCCAGCATTTT	CASSIDLNRGRDSNQPQHF
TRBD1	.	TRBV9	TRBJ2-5	TGTGCCAGCAGCAACAGGGGTCGTGAGACCCAGTACTTC	CASSNRGRETQYF
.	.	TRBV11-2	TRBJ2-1	TGTGCCAGCAGCTTAGGTCTCAATGAGCAGTTCTTC	CASSLGLNEQFF
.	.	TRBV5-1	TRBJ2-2	TGCGCCAGCAGCTTGCGGGGGGCCGGCGGGGAGCTGTTTTTT	CASSLRGAGGELFF
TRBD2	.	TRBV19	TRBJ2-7	TGTGCCAGTAGTTCCAGGACTAGTAAGTACGAGCAGTACTTC	CASSSRTSKYEQYF
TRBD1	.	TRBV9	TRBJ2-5	TGTGCCAGCAGCGCGGATCCGGGACAGGGGCCGTACTTC	CASSADPGQGPYF
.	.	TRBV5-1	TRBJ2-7	TGCGCCAGCAGCCTTACTAGCATCGAGCAGTACTTC	CASSLTSIEQYF
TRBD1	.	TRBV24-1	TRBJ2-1	TGTGCCACCGGGGAGACCGGGACAGGGCGGGACAATGAGCAGTTCTTC	CATGETGTGRDNEQFF
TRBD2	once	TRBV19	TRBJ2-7	TGTGCCAGTAGTATTCATTCGGGAGGTAATGAGCAGTACTTC	CASSIHSGGNEQYF
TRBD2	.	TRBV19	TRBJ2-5	TGTGCCAGTAGTGGCGGGGGATCCAAAGAGACCCAGTACTTC	CASSGGGSKETQYF
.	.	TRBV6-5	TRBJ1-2	TGTGCCAGCAGGCTCATAGTCTACTATGGCTACACCTTC	CASRLIVYYGYTF
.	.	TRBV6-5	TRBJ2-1	TGTGCCAGCAGTTACTCACAGGGTTCCTACAATGAGCAGTTCTTC	CASSYSQGSYNEQFF
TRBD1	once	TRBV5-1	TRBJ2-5	TGCGCCAGCAGGCCAGACAGGGGGTACCAAGAGACCCAGTACTTC	CASRPDRGYQETQYF
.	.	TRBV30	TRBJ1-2	TGTGCCTGGAGTCTCAACTATGGCTACACCTTC	CAWSLNYGYTF
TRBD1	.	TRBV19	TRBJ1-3	TGTGCCAGTAGTATATCGGCCTTGGGACAGGGTTACTCTGGAAACACCATATATTTT	CASSISALGQGYSGNTIYF
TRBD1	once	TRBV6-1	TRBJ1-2	TGTGCCAGCAGTGAACCAATAGATGGGACAGGGGTTGATGGCTACACCTTC	CASSEPIDGTGVDGYTF
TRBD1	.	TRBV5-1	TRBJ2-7	TGCGCCAGCAGCCCCCCGACAGGGGGCGACTACGAGCAGTACTTC	CASSPPTGGDYEQYF
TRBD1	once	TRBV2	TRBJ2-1	TGTGCCAGCAGTGGACAGGGTTACAATGAGCAGTTCTTC	CASSGQGYNEQFF
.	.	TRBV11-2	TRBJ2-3	TGTGCCAGCAGCTTTTTAGCATTCTCAGATACGCAGTATTTT	CASSFLAFSDTQYF
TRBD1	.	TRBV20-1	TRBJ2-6	TGCAGTGCTAGTCTAGGGACAGCTGGGGCCAACGTCCTGACTTTC	CSASLGTAGANVLTF
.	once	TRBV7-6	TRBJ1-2	TGTGCCAGCAGCCTGGCGGAGGGCGGCTATGGCTACACCTTC	CASSLAEGGYGYTF
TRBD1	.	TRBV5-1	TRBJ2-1	TGCGCCAGCAGCTTTATTCTCGGGACAGACAAAAATGAGCAGTTCTTC	CASSFILGTDKNEQFF
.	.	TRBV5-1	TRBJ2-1	TGCGCCAGCAGCACTGGTGGGGGAGGATCGTACAATGAGCAGTTCTTC	CASSTGGGGSYNEQFF
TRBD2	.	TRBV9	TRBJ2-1	TGTGCCAGCAGCGAGCTGGCGGGGGTTTCCTACAATGAGCAGTTCTTC	CASSELAGVSYNEQFF
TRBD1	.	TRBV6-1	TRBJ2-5	TGTGCCAGCAGTGCCCAGCCGGGACAGGGCTCGGAGACCCAGTACTTC	CASSAQPGQGSETQYF
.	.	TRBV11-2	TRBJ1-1	TGTGCCAGCAGCTTAGATCGGGCGGGAAAGGAAGCTTTCTTT	CASSLDRAGKEAFF
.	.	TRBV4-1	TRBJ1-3	TGCGCCAGCAGCCAAGAAGGGGTCTCTGGAAACACCATATATTTT	CASSQEGVSGNTIYF
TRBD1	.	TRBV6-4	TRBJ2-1	TGTGCCAGCAGTGACGGGACAGGGGGCAATGAGCAGTTCTTC	CASSDGTGGNEQFF
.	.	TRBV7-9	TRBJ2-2	TGTGCCAGCAGCCCCGAAGGGGTTGACACCGGGGAGCTGTTTTTT	CASSPEGVDTGELFF
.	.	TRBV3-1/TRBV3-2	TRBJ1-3	TGTGCCAGCAGCTACCCACGAGCGGGGGCTGGAAACACCATATATTTT	CASSYPRAGAGNTIYF
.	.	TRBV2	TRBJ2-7	TGTGCCAGCAGAGAGTCAGGGGGGGAGCAGTACTTC	CASRESGGEQYF
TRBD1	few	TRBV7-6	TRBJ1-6	TGTGCCAGCAGCTCCCACAGGGGCCCCTCCGCAGAGTATAATTCACCCCTCCACTTT	CASSSHRGPSAEYNSPLHF
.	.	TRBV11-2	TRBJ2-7	TGTGCCAGCAGCTTAGAAACAGGCAAATACGAGCAGTACTTC	CASSLETGKYEQYF
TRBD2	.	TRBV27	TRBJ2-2	TGTGCCAGCAGTTTAAGGCCGGGAGGGGGTCACACCGGGGAGCTGTTTTTT	CASSLRPGGGHTGELFF
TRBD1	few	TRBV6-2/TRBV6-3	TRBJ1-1	TGTGCCAGCAGTTTCTTCCCACGACAGGGGAGAAAAAACACTGAAGCTTTCTTT	CASSFFPRQGRKNTEAFF